These T cell receptor beta chains were read from a single sample in a study of response to subunit inactivated influenza vaccine. A single record per CDR3 protein comes from TCRdb applying MiXCR to the RT-PCR reads. The top ten clones hold about an eighth of a sample with 400,000 to 650,000 distinct CDR3 sequences, about 7.2% of them seen once. The sample in question was PBMCs from blood, obtained 23 months after vaccination. Source of these receptors: a man between 50 and 70 years old who received an inactivated influenza vaccine. Both conserved end residues are part of each CDR3. Each record gives: J gene, D gene, V gene, clone size, CDR3 protein, CDR3 DNA. D genes are given only for firm matches. Clone sizes are given selectively: once, few, many, or a class where the clone is expanded.

J gene: TRBJ2-3
D gene: TRBD2
V gene: TRBV5-1
clone size: many
CDR3 protein: CASSMGLAGDTDTQYF
CDR3 DNA: TGCGCCAGCAGCATGGGACTAGCGGGGGACACAGATACGCAGTATTTT

J gene: TRBJ1-1
D gene: -
V gene: TRBV5-1
clone size: few
CDR3 protein: CASSLDARNTEAFF
CDR3 DNA: TGCGCCAGCAGCTTGGATGCCAGGAACACTGAAGCTTTCTTT

J gene: TRBJ1-4
D gene: TRBD1
V gene: TRBV4-3
clone size: few
CDR3 protein: CASSQLTGENEKLFF
CDR3 DNA: TGCGCCAGCAGCCAATTGACAGGGGAGAATGAAAAACTGTTTTTT

J gene: TRBJ2-2
D gene: -
V gene: TRBV7-2
clone size: few
CDR3 protein: CASSLGGHRITGELFF
CDR3 DNA: TGTGCCAGCAGCTTAGGGGGCCATCGAATCACCGGGGAGCTGTTTTTT

J gene: TRBJ1-2
D gene: TRBD1
V gene: TRBV7-9
clone size: few
CDR3 protein: CASSVDRGLLRGYTF
CDR3 DNA: TGTGCCAGCAGCGTCGACAGGGGACTACTTCGGGGCTACACCTTC

J gene: TRBJ2-7
D gene: -
V gene: TRBV7-2
clone size: many
CDR3 protein: CASSTDSYEQYF
CDR3 DNA: TGTGCCAGCAGCACAGACTCCTACGAGCAGTACTTC

J gene: TRBJ2-2
D gene: -
V gene: TRBV4-3
clone size: few
CDR3 protein: CASSHLDLFENTGELFF
CDR3 DNA: TGCGCCAGCAGCCACTTAGACCTTTTTGAAAACACCGGGGAGCTGTTTTTT

J gene: TRBJ2-2
D gene: TRBD1
V gene: TRBV11-1
clone size: -
CDR3 protein: CASSGGQVNTGELFF
CDR3 DNA: TGTGCCAGCAGCGGGGGACAGGTTAACACCGGGGAGCTGTTTTTT

J gene: TRBJ2-5
D gene: -
V gene: TRBV24-1
clone size: few
CDR3 protein: CATSDRTALGIDAQYF
CDR3 DNA: TGTGCCACCAGTGATAGGACAGCGTTGGGGATAGATGCCCAGTACTTC

J gene: TRBJ2-7
D gene: TRBD1
V gene: TRBV6-5
clone size: few
CDR3 protein: CASSSGTGAREQYF
CDR3 DNA: TGTGCCAGCAGTTCCGGGACAGGGGCCCGGGAGCAGTACTTC

J gene: TRBJ1-4
D gene: -
V gene: TRBV4-1
clone size: few
CDR3 protein: CASSDDRSDEKLFF
CDR3 DNA: TGCGCCAGCAGCGATGACAGGTCGGATGAAAAACTGTTTTTT

J gene: TRBJ2-1
D gene: -
V gene: TRBV12-3/TRBV12-4
clone size: many
CDR3 protein: CASRRPGLSTGEQFF
CDR3 DNA: TGTGCCAGCAGGCGACCGGGACTTAGCACGGGTGAGCAGTTCTTC

J gene: TRBJ2-7
D gene: TRBD2
V gene: TRBV29-1
clone size: few
CDR3 protein: CSVEDLAGGFHEQYF
CDR3 DNA: TGCAGCGTTGAAGATCTAGCGGGAGGGTTCCACGAGCAGTACTTC

J gene: TRBJ2-1
D gene: -
V gene: TRBV18
clone size: many
CDR3 protein: CASSSFGGKYNEQFF
CDR3 DNA: TGTGCCAGCTCATCATTTGGGGGCAAATACAATGAGCAGTTCTTC

J gene: TRBJ2-5
D gene: -
V gene: TRBV6-2/TRBV6-3
clone size: few
CDR3 protein: CASTDRGRLGKTQYF
CDR3 DNA: TGTGCCAGCACCGATAGAGGGAGACTCGGCAAGACCCAGTACTTC

J gene: TRBJ2-7
D gene: -
V gene: TRBV2
clone size: few
CDR3 protein: CASKGPSYEQYF
CDR3 DNA: TGTGCCAGCAAAGGTCCGTCCTACGAGCAGTACTTC

J gene: TRBJ2-7
D gene: TRBD1
V gene: TRBV5-1
clone size: few
CDR3 protein: CASSQQGPGPYEQYF
CDR3 DNA: TGCGCCAGCAGCCAACAGGGGCCAGGGCCCTACGAGCAGTACTTC

J gene: TRBJ2-1
D gene: TRBD1
V gene: TRBV11-2
clone size: -
CDR3 protein: CASSLDRGLSFF
CDR3 DNA: TGTGCCAGCAGCCTCGACAGGGGGCTGAGTTTCTTC

J gene: TRBJ2-2
D gene: -
V gene: TRBV28
clone size: -
CDR3 protein: CASREGAGELFF
CDR3 DNA: TGTGCCAGCAGGGAGGGTGCCGGGGAGCTGTTTTTT

J gene: TRBJ2-5
D gene: TRBD1
V gene: TRBV12-3/TRBV12-4
clone size: many
CDR3 protein: CASIPDGVRGTPGETQYF
CDR3 DNA: TGTGCCAGCATCCCCGACGGTGTCAGGGGGACCCCCGGGGAGACCCAGTACTTC

J gene: TRBJ2-6
D gene: -
V gene: TRBV29-1
clone size: few
CDR3 protein: CSVGWGGGSSGANVLTF
CDR3 DNA: TGCAGCGTTGGGTGGGGGGGCGGCAGCTCTGGGGCCAACGTCCTGACTTTC

J gene: TRBJ1-5
D gene: -
V gene: TRBV5-8
clone size: -
CDR3 protein: CASSRSGRNNQPQHF
CDR3 DNA: TGTGCCAGCAGCCGCTCGGGCAGAAACAATCAGCCCCAGCATTTT

J gene: TRBJ2-3
D gene: -
V gene: TRBV5-1
clone size: -
CDR3 protein: CASSPWTDHSSNTQYF
CDR3 DNA: TGCGCCAGCAGCCCGTGGACAGACCACTCCTCCAATACGCAGTATTTT

J gene: TRBJ2-1
D gene: -
V gene: TRBV20-1
clone size: many
CDR3 protein: CSASSPADYNEQFF
CDR3 DNA: TGCAGTGCATCCTCCCCAGCGGATTACAATGAGCAGTTCTTC

J gene: TRBJ2-1
D gene: -
V gene: TRBV5-6
clone size: many
CDR3 protein: CASSRGSGFEQFF
CDR3 DNA: TGTGCCAGCAGCCGGGGTTCCGGGTTCGAGCAGTTCTTC

J gene: TRBJ2-2
D gene: TRBD2
V gene: TRBV5-6
clone size: many
CDR3 protein: CASSLGASGGLNTGELFF
CDR3 DNA: TGTGCCAGCAGCTTGGGCGCTAGCGGGGGCCTGAACACCGGGGAGCTGTTTTTT

J gene: TRBJ1-5
D gene: -
V gene: TRBV5-1
clone size: -
CDR3 protein: CASSSNLGPSQPQHF
CDR3 DNA: TGCGCCAGCAGCTCTAACTTGGGTCCGAGTCAGCCCCAGCATTTT

J gene: TRBJ2-2
D gene: -
V gene: TRBV5-3
clone size: few
CDR3 protein: CASGPSGRAVSGELFF
CDR3 DNA: TGTGCCAGCGGCCCTAGTGGAAGGGCAGTGTCCGGGGAGCTGTTTTTT

J gene: TRBJ2-1
D gene: -
V gene: TRBV14
clone size: few
CDR3 protein: CASSQPEKGYNEQFF
CDR3 DNA: TGTGCCAGCAGCCAGCCTGAGAAAGGGTACAATGAGCAGTTCTTC

J gene: TRBJ2-3
D gene: TRBD2
V gene: TRBV11-2
clone size: -
CDR3 protein: CASSPRGRSSSPSTDTQYF
CDR3 DNA: TGTGCCAGCAGCCCGCGCGGGAGATCCTCTAGTCCCAGCACAGATACGCAGTATTTT

J gene: TRBJ2-6
D gene: -
V gene: TRBV5-1
clone size: -
CDR3 protein: CASSLTRDAGANVLTF
CDR3 DNA: TGCGCCAGCAGCTTGACCAGGGACGCTGGGGCCAACGTCCTGACTTTC

J gene: TRBJ2-3
D gene: TRBD2
V gene: TRBV5-1
clone size: few
CDR3 protein: CASSRLTSGGADTQYF
CDR3 DNA: TGCGCCAGCAGCCGACTGACTAGCGGGGGGGCAGATACGCAGTATTTT

J gene: TRBJ2-2
D gene: TRBD1
V gene: TRBV6-1
clone size: -
CDR3 protein: CASSRRSDRGRTGELFF
CDR3 DNA: TGTGCCAGCAGTAGACGATCCGACAGGGGAAGGACCGGGGAGCTGTTTTTT

J gene: TRBJ2-3
D gene: TRBD2
V gene: TRBV7-9
clone size: medium-sized
CDR3 protein: CASSSELAGVATDTQYF
CDR3 DNA: TGTGCCAGCAGCTCCGAACTAGCGGGAGTCGCCACAGATACGCAGTATTTT

J gene: TRBJ1-2
D gene: -
V gene: TRBV12-3/TRBV12-4
clone size: few
CDR3 protein: CASSFRVIANYGYTF
CDR3 DNA: TGTGCCAGCAGTTTTCGGGTAATCGCTAACTATGGCTACACCTTC

J gene: TRBJ2-3
D gene: TRBD2
V gene: TRBV6-5
clone size: few
CDR3 protein: CASSYQGLAGVHTQYF
CDR3 DNA: TGTGCCAGCAGTTACCAGGGACTAGCGGGAGTCCATACGCAGTATTTT

J gene: TRBJ2-1
D gene: -
V gene: TRBV7-9
clone size: many
CDR3 protein: CATHPGRASYNEQFF
CDR3 DNA: TGTGCCACTCATCCGGGGCGGGCCTCCTACAATGAGCAGTTCTTC

J gene: TRBJ2-1
D gene: TRBD2
V gene: TRBV12-3/TRBV12-4
clone size: many
CDR3 protein: CASSLGTGGRFLLHEQFF
CDR3 DNA: TGTGCCAGCAGTTTAGGGACGGGGGGGCGTTTTTTGTTACATGAGCAGTTCTTC

J gene: TRBJ2-1
D gene: -
V gene: TRBV12-3/TRBV12-4
clone size: many
CDR3 protein: CASRPYNEQFF
CDR3 DNA: TGTGCCAGCCGCCCCTACAATGAGCAGTTCTTC

J gene: TRBJ1-2
D gene: TRBD1
V gene: TRBV19
clone size: -
CDR3 protein: CASGTGIGGYTF
CDR3 DNA: TGTGCCTCCGGGACAGGGATTGGTGGCTACACCTTC

J gene: TRBJ2-3
D gene: -
V gene: TRBV2
clone size: -
CDR3 protein: CASSEGVTDTQYF
CDR3 DNA: TGTGCCAGCAGTGAAGGAGTTACAGATACGCAGTATTTT

J gene: TRBJ2-2
D gene: -
V gene: TRBV7-9
clone size: many
CDR3 protein: CASSSWGHRNTGELFF
CDR3 DNA: TGTGCCAGCAGCTCCTGGGGACACAGGAACACCGGGGAGCTGTTTTTT

J gene: TRBJ1-2
D gene: -
V gene: TRBV3-1
clone size: few
CDR3 protein: CASSRTVLNYGYTF
CDR3 DNA: TGTGCCAGCAGCCGTACAGTCCTTAACTATGGCTACACCTTC

J gene: TRBJ2-3
D gene: TRBD2
V gene: TRBV5-1
clone size: many
CDR3 protein: CASSPTGGSTDTQYF
CDR3 DNA: TGCGCCAGCAGCCCCACGGGGGGGAGCACAGATACGCAGTATTTT

J gene: TRBJ2-7
D gene: -
V gene: TRBV20-1
clone size: -
CDR3 protein: CSARAVLYEQYF
CDR3 DNA: TGCAGTGCTAGAGCCGTGCTCTACGAGCAGTACTTC

J gene: TRBJ1-1
D gene: -
V gene: TRBV5-1
clone size: -
CDR3 protein: CASNTRVNTEAFF
CDR3 DNA: TGCGCCAGCAACACCAGGGTGAACACTGAAGCTTTCTTT

J gene: TRBJ2-7
D gene: -
V gene: TRBV18
clone size: -
CDR3 protein: CASSPTGTSTYEQYF
CDR3 DNA: TGTGCCAGCTCACCAACCGGGACATCTACCTACGAGCAGTACTTC

J gene: TRBJ1-5
D gene: TRBD1
V gene: TRBV7-8
clone size: few
CDR3 protein: CASSLTTGANQPQHF
CDR3 DNA: TGTGCCAGCAGCTTAACGACAGGGGCCAATCAGCCCCAGCATTTT

J gene: TRBJ2-7
D gene: TRBD1
V gene: TRBV5-1
clone size: -
CDR3 protein: CASSLREQGMNEQYF
CDR3 DNA: TGCGCCAGCAGCTTGCGGGAACAGGGGATGAACGAGCAGTACTTC

J gene: TRBJ2-2
D gene: -
V gene: TRBV15
clone size: many
CDR3 protein: CATSRAHRVGTGELFF
CDR3 DNA: TGTGCCACCAGCAGAGCCCACAGGGTGGGCACCGGGGAGCTGTTTTTT

J gene: TRBJ1-4
D gene: TRBD1
V gene: TRBV15
clone size: few
CDR3 protein: CATSNRGHNEKLFF
CDR3 DNA: TGTGCCACCAGCAACAGGGGGCATAATGAAAAACTGTTTTTT